This record looks at one T cell receptor (beta chain) sequence and its context. Its antigen is undetermined. After removal of 5 bases from V and 6 bases from J, the junction contained 10 bases not matched to a gene. This CDR3 comprises 15 residues. Germline CDR1 is SGHAT and CDR2 is FQNNGV. The data derive from a study of post-analysis software for immune sequencing data. For the study at large: Secondary progressive, relapsing-remitting and progressive-relapsing multiple sclerosis were among the included disease courses. General study findings and limits: Controls showed lower frequencies than patients for roughly 5 TRBV segments, and TRBV5-6, TRBV5-1 and TRBV20-1 were among these. F measure showed strong co-clustering of same-batch samples.

Each TCR beta cDNA library carried unique molecular identifiers. There were roughly 0.95 to 10 million T cells, and roughly 0.5 million cDNA molecules came from them. TCRdb re-called the PCR reads through MiXCR, storing one row per CDR3 protein. Altogether more than 500,000 distinct CDR3 sequences are present, around a third being singletons, with the ten largest covering around 6.1%. This chain connects TRBV11-2 to TRBJ1-2; TRBD1 matches at 9 bases. The TCR comes from a girl aged 2 to 17 with multiple sclerosis. The sequencing input was blood. The CDR3 is CASSPGQGRQDGYTF. The CDR3 DNA sequence: TGTGCCAGCAGCCCTGGACAGGGGAGGCAGGATGGCTACACCTTC.